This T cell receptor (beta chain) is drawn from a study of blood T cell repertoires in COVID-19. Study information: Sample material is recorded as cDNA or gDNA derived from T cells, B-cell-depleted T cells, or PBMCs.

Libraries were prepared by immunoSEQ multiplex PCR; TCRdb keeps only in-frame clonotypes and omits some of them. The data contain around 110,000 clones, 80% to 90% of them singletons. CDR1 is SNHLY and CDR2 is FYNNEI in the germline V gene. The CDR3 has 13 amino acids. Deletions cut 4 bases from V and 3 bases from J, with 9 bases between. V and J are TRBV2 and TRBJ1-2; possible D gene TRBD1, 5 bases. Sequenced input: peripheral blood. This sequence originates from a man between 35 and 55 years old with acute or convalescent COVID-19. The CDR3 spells CASSVGVDYGYTF. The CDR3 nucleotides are TGTGCCAGCAGTGTAGGGGTTGACTATGGCTACACCTTC.